This T cell receptor (beta chain) is drawn from a study of technical replicates of blood from several donors. The CDR3 is made up of 14 amino acids. The V and J ends lost 0 bases and 6 bases respectively, with 11 bases between them. CDR1 is SGHAT, CDR2 FQDESV, per germline (reference sequence). Clones were read by immunoSEQ multiplex PCR, and TCRdb kept only the in-frame ones, dropping some. The data contain 65,000 to 85,000 clones, just over 95% of them singletons. This clonotype was sampled from a human donor in good health. What was sequenced was T cells isolated from PBMCs. This sequence joins TRBV11-1 and TRBJ1-1; TRBD1 might be the D (5 bases). CDR3 nucleotide sequence: TGTGCCAGCAGCTTAGCGATCCGGGGGGCTGAAGCTTTCTTT. Translated: CASSLAIRGAEAFF.